This TCR beta chain was sequenced during a study of T cell responses to AZD1222 COVID-19 vaccine. Study details: Combined were second doses at about 4 or about 12 weeks. Study-wide points: Across spike, vaccine-associated CD4 TCRs were found, dominant at 160-218 and 743-854. Reportedly, nearly half of unique spike TCRs recognized epitopes outside B.1.351/B.1.1.7 mutations. White British donors predominated, females outnumbered males, and clonal diversity was possibly underestimated.

A word on this clone: Antigen unknown.

The assay was immunoSEQ multiplex PCR, and TCRdb's table has in-frame clones only and misses some. The profile shows more than 95,000 clones, about 87% of them singletons. The V gene lost 3 bases and the J gene lost 5 bases, with 7 bases spanning the gap. The germline V gene encodes CDR1 DFQATT and CDR2 SNEGSKA (reference sequence). The CDR3 runs to 11 residues. The chain employs TRBV20-1 and TRBJ2-5; D is unresolved. This specimen was peripheral blood, taken on day 0 of AZD1222 vaccination. This receptor was identified in an adult in good health. CDR3 sequence (DNA): TGCAGTGCTAGCCCTCAGGAGACCCAGTACTTC. It is translated as CSASPQETQYF.